The present T cell receptor (beta chain) was sequenced within a study of T cells in Graves' hyperthyroidism and ophthalmopathy. Investigators excluded patients with uncontrolled infection, other autoimmune disease, pregnancy or lactation. V lost 2 bases, J lost 4 bases, and 6 bases stayed unmatched. In germline, CDR1 is MGHRA, CDR2 YSYEKL. The CDR3 contains 15 residues. Researchers amplified the TCR beta CDR3 regions from RNA transcripts. First-round RT-PCR with HTBI primers amplified the TCR CDR3 region. TCRdb re-called the multiplex PCR reads through MiXCR, storing one row per CDR3 protein. The sample carries roughly 350,000 distinct CDR3 sequences, roughly 15% recorded once. In this sample, this clonotype turned up many times.

The origin of this receptor is a woman in her 30s with Graves' ophthalmopathy. This chain connects TRBV4-1 to TRBJ2-3, with 7 nucleotides matching TRBD2. Material for sequencing was blood. The CDR3 region is CASSQLTSFPDTQYF. The CDR3 DNA reads TGCGCCAGCAGCCAACTGACTAGCTTCCCAGATACGCAGTATTTT.